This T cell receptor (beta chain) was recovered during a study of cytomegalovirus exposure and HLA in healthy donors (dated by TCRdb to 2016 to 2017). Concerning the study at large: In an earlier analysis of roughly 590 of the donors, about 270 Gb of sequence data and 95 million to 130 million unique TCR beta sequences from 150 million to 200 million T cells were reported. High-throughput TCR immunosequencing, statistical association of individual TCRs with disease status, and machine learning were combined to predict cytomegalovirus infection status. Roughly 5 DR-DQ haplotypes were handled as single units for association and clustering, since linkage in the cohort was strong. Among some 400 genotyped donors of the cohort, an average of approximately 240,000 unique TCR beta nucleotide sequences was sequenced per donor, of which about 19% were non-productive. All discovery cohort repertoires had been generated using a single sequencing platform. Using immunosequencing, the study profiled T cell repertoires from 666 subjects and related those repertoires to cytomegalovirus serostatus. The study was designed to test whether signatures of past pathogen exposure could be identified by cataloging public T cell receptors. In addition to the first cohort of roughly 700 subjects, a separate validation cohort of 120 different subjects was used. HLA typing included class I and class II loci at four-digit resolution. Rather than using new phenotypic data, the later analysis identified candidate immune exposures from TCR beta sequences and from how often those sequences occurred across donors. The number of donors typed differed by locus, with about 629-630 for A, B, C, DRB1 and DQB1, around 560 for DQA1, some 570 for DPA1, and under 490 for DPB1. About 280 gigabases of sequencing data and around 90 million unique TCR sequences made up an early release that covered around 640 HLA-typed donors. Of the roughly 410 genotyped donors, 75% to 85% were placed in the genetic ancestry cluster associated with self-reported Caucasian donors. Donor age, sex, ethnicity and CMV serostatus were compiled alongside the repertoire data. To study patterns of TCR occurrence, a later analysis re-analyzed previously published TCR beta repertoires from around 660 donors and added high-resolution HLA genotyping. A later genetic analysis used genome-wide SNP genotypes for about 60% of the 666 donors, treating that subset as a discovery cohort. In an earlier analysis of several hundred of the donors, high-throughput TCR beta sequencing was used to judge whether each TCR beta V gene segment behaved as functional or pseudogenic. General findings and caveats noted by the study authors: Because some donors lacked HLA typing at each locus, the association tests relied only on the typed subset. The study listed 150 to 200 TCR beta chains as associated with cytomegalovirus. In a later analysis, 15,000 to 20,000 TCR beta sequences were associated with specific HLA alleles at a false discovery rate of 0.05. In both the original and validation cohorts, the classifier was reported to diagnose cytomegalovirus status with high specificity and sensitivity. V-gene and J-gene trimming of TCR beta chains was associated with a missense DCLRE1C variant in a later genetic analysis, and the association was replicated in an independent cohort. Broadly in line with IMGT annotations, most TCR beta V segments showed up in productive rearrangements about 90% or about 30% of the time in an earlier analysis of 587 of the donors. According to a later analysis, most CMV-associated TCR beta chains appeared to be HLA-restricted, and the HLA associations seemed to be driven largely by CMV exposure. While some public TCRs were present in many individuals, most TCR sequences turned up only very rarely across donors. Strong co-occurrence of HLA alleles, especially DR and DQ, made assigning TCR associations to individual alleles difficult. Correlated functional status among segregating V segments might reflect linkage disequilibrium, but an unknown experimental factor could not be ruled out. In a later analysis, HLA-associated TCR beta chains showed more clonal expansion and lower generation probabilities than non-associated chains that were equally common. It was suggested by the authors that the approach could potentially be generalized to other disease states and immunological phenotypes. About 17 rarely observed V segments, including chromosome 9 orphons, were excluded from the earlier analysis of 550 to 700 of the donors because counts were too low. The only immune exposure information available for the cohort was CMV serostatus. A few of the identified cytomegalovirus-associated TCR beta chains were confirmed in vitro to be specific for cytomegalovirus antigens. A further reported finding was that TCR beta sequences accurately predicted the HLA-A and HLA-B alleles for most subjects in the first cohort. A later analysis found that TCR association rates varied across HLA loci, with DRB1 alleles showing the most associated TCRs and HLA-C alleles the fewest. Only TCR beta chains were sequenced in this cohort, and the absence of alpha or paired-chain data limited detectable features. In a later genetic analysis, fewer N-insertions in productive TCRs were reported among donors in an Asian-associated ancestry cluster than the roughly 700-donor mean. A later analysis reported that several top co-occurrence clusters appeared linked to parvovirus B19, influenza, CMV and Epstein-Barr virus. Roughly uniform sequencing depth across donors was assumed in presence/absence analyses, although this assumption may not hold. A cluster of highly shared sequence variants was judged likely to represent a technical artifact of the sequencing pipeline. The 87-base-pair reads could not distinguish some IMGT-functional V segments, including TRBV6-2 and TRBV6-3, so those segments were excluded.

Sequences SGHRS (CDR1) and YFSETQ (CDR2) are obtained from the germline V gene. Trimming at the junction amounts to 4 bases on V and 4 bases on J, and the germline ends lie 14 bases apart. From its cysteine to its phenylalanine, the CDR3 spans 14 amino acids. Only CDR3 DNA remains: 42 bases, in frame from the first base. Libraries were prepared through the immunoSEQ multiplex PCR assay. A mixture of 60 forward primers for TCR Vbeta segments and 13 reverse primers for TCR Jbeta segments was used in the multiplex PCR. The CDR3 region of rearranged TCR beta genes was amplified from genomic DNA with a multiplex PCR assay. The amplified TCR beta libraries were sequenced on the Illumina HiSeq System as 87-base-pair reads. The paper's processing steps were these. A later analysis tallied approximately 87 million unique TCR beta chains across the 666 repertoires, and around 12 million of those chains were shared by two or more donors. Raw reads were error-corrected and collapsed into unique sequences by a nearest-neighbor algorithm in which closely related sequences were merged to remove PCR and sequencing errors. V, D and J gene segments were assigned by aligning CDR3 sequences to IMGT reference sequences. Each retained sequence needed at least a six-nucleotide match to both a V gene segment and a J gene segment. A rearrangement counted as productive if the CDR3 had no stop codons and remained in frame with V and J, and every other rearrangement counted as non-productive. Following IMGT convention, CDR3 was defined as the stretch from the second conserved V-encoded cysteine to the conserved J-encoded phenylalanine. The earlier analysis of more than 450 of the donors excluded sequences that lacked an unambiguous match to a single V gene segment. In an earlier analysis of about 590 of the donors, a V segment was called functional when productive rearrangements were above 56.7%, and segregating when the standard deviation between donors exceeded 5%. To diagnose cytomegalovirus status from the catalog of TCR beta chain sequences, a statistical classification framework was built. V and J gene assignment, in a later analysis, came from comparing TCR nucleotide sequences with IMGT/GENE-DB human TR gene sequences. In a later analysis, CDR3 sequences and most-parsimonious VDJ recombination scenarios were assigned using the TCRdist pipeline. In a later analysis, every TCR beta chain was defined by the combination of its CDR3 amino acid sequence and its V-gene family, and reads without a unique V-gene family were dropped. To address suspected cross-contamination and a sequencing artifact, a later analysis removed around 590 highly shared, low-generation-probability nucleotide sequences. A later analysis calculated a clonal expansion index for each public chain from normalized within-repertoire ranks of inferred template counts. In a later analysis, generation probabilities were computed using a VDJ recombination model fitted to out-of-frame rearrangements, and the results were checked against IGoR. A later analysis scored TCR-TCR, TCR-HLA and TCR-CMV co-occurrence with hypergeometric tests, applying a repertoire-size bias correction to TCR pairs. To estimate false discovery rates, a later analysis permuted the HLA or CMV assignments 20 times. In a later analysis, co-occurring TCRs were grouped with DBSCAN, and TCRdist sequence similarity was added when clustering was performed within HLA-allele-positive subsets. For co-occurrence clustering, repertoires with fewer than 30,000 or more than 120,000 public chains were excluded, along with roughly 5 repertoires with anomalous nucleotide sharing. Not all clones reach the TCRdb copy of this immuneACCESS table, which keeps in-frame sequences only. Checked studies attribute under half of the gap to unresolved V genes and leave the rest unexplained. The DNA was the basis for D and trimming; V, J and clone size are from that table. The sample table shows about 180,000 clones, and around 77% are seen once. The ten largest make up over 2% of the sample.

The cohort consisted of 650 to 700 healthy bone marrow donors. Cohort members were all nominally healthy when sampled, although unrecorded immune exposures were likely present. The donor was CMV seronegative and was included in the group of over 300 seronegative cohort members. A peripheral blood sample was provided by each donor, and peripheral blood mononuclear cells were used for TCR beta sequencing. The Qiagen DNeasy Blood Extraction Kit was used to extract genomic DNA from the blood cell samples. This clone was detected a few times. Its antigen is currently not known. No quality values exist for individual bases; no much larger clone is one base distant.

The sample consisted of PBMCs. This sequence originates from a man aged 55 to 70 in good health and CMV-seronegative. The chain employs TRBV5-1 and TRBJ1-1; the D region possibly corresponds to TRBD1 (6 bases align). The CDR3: CASSTIGGGTEAFF. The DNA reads TGCGCCAGCAGCACAATAGGGGGGGGCACTGAAGCTTTCTTT.